This note documents a single TCR beta chain sequence. The sample is drawn from a study of blood T cell repertoires in COVID-19. V lost 4 bases and J lost 3; bases outside the gene matches: 6. This CDR3 has 16 residues. Germline values: CDR1 MNHEY, CDR2 SVGAGI. The repertoire was sequenced with immunoSEQ multiplex PCR; TCRdb's copy has only in-frame clones and lacks some. Among 70,000 to 90,000 clones listed, 86% were seen once. This clonotype was obtained from a man in his fifties or sixties with acute or convalescent COVID-19. The rearrangement links TRBV6-5 to TRBJ1-3; 10 nucleotides align to TRBD1. The specimen was peripheral blood. The CDR3: CASSSMGQGFGNTIYF. The CDR3 coding sequence is TGTGCCAGCAGTTCGATGGGACAGGGGTTTGGAAACACCATATATTTT.